This T cell receptor beta chain was retrieved from a study of shared clonotypes between healthy human individuals (dated by TCRdb to 2018 to 2020). In the study overall: Three men and two women, aged 18 to 49 years, made up the cohort. For each donor, CD4 naive and CD4 memory were each given three plates, CD8 naive was given two plates, and CD8 memory was given one plate. To estimate repertoire size and how much clonotype sharing occurs between individuals, the study deeply sequenced the blood TCR repertoires of about five healthy adults. To increase sequencing depth and limit assay-specific biases, TCR repertoire library preparation and sequencing were carried out by different laboratories using diverse techniques. Between about 0.85 and 10 billion PBMCs per donor were obtained by leukapheresis.

For this clone: Its antigen is unknown. Qualities for individual bases were not recorded, and no much larger clone is one base off.

Including the terminal cysteine and phenylalanine, the CDR3 comprises 13 residues. Only the CDR3 region is kept as DNA, spanning 39 bases read in frame from base 1. At the junction V is shortened by 1 base and J by 3 bases, with 7 bases in between. The germline V gene (reference sequence) specifies LNHNV as CDR1 and YYDKDF as CDR2. The research as a whole found: Compared with non-shared clonotypes, clonotypes shared by all four sorted-subset donors had higher generation probabilities. Based on pairwise subsampling, the degree of clonotype sharing among donors was expected to be affected by sequencing depth. Sampling was restricted to blood, and TCR repertoires in tissues likely differ from the TCR repertoires found in blood. Across a handful of donors, about 5.2% of naive CD4, approximately 4% of naive CD8, roughly 2.3% of memory CD4, and approximately 0.42% of memory CD8 clonotypes were shared. Larger estimated clonotype richness was generally found for naive subsets than for memory subsets. Because the study included a small number of donors, the genetic and exposure-history diversity represented was limited. Even with the large sequencing depth, rarefaction of the sorted-subset datasets indicated that sequencing was incomplete.

Using the deep immunoSEQ assay, TCR CDR3 regions were amplified from genomic DNA by multiplex PCR. Extracted genomic DNA from each cell subset was spread evenly across all wells of several immunoSEQ 96-well plates, with each plate serving as a replicate. Each replicate PCR for sorted subsets received around 0.2 ug genomic DNA, equal to roughly 33,000 T cell genomes. Purified libraries were quantified with a Qubit 3.0 fluorometer, sized on a Bioanalyzer 2100, and re-quantified with the KAPA Library Quantification kit. Each immunoSEQ 96-well plate was sequenced on its own single-read 150-cycle Illumina NextSeq 550 flow cell. The authors' pipeline ran thus. Because the immunoSEQ output held only junctional sequences and lacked quality scores, the filtering could not match the filtering applied to full-length reads. To assign V/J genes and CDR3, sequences were annotated using PyIR, a Python wrapper for IgBLAST v1.9, with IMGT germline references. Reads were removed for weak V/J assignments (E-value above 1e-6), missing CDR3, stop codons, out-of-frame junctions, or ambiguous translated residues. V3J clonotypes were defined as sequences sharing the same inferred V gene, J gene, and CDR3 amino acid sequence. To compute the percentage overlap between repertoires, the number of shared unique clonotypes was divided by the size of the smaller repertoire. Three approaches were used to assess repertoire richness: RTK rarefaction, the Chao1 estimator, and Recon v2.1 estimates of unobserved clonotypes. For all TCRbeta clonotypes obtained by the gDNA method from several donors, generation probabilities were computed with OLGA. Sourced from immuneACCESS, this table was stored by TCRdb with only in-frame sequences that have V and J called. A share of the clones is absent; for the studies checked, an unresolved V gene accounts for under half, and the remainder has no known explanation. The DNA gave D and trimming, while V, J and clone size come from that table. The sample includes about 800,000 clones, with 96% observed a single time. In total, the top ten clones hold around 0.21% of the sample.

For the CD8 naive samples, CD45RO-negative cells were positively selected for CCR7, yielding a CD45RA+CCR7+ population from which TemRA cells were excluded. The donors were healthy, HIV-negative adults who had no recently reported acute infections or vaccinations. Every donor was a Caucasian adult residing in Nashville, Tennessee, USA. Blood was obtained by leukapheresis, after which PBMCs were separated by Ficoll-Histopaque density gradient centrifugation and cryopreserved in liquid nitrogen vapor phase. Purity and quantity of every magnetically sorted T cell population were checked by analytical flow cytometry. Genomic DNA was isolated from each sorted fraction and quantified by UV absorbance on a Nanodrop 2000c.

The sequence links TRBV15 to TRBJ2-7, with TRBD2 perhaps the D gene, on 5 matching bases. The sequenced sample was naive CD8+ T cells sorted from blood. The sample's cell subset or site, from its label and the paper: CD45RA+CCR7+. The sequence was obtained from a man aged 25 to 40 in good health. The DNA sequence is given as TGTGCCACCAGCAGAGGAGACTACTACGAGCAGTACTTC. The encoded protein is CATSRGDYYEQYF. The entire variable domain, with the stretches around the CDR3 drawn from the reference TRBV15 and TRBJ2-7 proteins, is DAMVIQNPRYQVTQFGKPVTLSCSQTLNHNVMYWYQQKSSQAPKLLFHYYDKDFNNEADTPDNFQSRRPNTSFCFLDIRSPGLGDTAMYLCATSRGDYYEQYFGPGTRLTVT.